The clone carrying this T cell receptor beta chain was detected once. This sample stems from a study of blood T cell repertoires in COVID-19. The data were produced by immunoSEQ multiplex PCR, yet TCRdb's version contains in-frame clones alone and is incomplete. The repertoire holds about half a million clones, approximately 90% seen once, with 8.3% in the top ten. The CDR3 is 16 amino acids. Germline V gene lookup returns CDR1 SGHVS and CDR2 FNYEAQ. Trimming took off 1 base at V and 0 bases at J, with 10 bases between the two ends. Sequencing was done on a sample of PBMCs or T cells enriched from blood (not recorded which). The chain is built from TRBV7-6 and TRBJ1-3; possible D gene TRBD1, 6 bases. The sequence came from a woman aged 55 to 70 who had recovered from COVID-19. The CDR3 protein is CASSLGQASSGNTIYF. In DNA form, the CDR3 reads TGTGCCAGCAGCTTAGGACAGGCGAGCTCTGGAAACACCATATATTTT.